The sample holds many counts of the clone carrying this T cell receptor (beta chain). The germline gives CDR1 SEHNR, CDR2 FQNEAQ (reference sequence). CDR3 length: 13 amino acids. Trimming pared 8 bases from V and 8 bases from J, leaving 16 bases between. Per the original methods: Construction of a distant-metastasis classifier for papillary thyroid cancer relied on CDR3 differences across clinicopathological groups. Through MiXCR, TCRdb re-clonotyped the PCR reads. The V and J calls shown here were made by TCRdb, not taken from the authors' results. Here the sample spans about 25,000 clones, around 20% being singletons. The data derive from a study of metastatic and nonmetastatic thyroid tumors. Study overall: Malignant thyroid and benign thyroid patients provided blood and tumor or nodule tissue whose repertoires were compared.

Among the patients, none had received any treatment before thyroid surgery. The sequence derives from a female donor with papillary thyroid cancer or a benign thyroid nodule (not recorded which). Some clones in this sample may be carry-over from other donors' samples. The V and J genes are TRBV7-9 and TRBJ2-1; the D gene is possibly TRBD2 (5 bases). Input material: adjacent normal tissue. The chain's CDR3 is CASRLDSHDEQFF. Written as DNA, the CDR3 is TGTGCCAGCCGCCTGGACTCCCACGATGAGCAGTTCTTC.